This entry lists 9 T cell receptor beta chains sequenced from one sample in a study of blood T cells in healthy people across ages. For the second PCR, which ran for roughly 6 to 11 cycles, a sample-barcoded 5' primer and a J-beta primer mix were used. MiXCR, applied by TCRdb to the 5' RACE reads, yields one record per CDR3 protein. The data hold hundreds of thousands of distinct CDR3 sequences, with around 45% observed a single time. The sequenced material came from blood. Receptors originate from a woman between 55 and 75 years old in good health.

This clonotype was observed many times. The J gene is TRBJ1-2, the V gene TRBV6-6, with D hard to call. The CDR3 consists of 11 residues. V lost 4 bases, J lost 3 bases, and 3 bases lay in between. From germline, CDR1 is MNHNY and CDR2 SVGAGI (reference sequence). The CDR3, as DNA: TGTGCCAGCAGTTTTGACTATGGCTACACCTTC. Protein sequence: CASSFDYGYTF.

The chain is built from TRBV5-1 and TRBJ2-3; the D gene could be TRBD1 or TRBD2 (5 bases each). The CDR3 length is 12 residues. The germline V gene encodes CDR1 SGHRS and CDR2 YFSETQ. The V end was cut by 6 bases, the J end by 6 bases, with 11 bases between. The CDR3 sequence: CASTAGADTQYF. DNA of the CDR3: TGCGCCAGCACGGCCGGGGCGGATACGCAGTATTTT.

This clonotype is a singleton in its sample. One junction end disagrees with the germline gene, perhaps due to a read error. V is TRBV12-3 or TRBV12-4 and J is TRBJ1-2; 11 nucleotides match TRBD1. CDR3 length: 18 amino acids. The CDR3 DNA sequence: TGTGCCAGCAGTTTAGCAAGGACAGGGGGCATCGCTAACTATAGCTACACCTTC. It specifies CASSLARTGGIANYSYTF.

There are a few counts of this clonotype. The CDR3 here is CATSRAGGPYNEQFF. The CDR3, as DNA: TGTGCCACCAGCAGAGCGGGAGGACCCTACAATGAGCAGTTCTTC. V is TRBV15 and J is TRBJ2-1; 7 bases map to TRBD2. V shed 1 base and J 2 bases; nucleotides not matched to a gene: 2. Per germline, CDR1 LNHNV and CDR2 YYDKDF (reference sequence). CDR3 size: 15 residues.

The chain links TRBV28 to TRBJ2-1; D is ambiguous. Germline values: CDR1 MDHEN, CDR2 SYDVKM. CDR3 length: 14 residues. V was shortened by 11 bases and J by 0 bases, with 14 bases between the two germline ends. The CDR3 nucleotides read TGTGCCTCGACGGAGTTCAACTCCTACAATGAGCAGTTCTTC. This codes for CASTEFNSYNEQFF.

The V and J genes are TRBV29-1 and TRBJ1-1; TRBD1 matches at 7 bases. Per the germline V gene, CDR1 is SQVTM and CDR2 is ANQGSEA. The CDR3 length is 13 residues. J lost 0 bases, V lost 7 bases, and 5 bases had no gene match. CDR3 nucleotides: TGCAGCGCTGACAGGGTCATGAACACTGAAGCTTTCTTT. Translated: CSADRVMNTEAFF.

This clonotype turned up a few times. DNA for the CDR3: TGTGCCAGCAGCTTATGGGGGTCCCATAACTATGGCTACACCTTC. It yields the protein CASSLWGSHNYGYTF. The chain employs TRBV7-2 and TRBJ1-2; the D gene is possibly TRBD1 (5 bases). This CDR3 spans 15 amino acids. V was pared by 2 bases and J by 1 base, with 11 bases between. Germline-derived CDR1 and CDR2 are SGHTA and FQGNSA.

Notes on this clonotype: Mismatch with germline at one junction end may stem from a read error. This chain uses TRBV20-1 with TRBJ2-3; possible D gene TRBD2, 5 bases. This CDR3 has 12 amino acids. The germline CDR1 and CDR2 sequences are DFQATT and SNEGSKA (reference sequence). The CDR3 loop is CSAGDYLDTQYF. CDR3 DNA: TGCAGTGCTGGAGACTACCTCGATACGCAGTATTTT.

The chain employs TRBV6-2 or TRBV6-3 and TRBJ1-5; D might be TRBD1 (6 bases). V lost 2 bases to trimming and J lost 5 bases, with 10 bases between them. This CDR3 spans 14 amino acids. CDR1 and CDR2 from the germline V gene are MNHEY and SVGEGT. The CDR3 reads CASSYVNRDQPQHF. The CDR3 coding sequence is TGTGCCAGCAGTTACGTCAACAGGGATCAGCCCCAGCATTTT.